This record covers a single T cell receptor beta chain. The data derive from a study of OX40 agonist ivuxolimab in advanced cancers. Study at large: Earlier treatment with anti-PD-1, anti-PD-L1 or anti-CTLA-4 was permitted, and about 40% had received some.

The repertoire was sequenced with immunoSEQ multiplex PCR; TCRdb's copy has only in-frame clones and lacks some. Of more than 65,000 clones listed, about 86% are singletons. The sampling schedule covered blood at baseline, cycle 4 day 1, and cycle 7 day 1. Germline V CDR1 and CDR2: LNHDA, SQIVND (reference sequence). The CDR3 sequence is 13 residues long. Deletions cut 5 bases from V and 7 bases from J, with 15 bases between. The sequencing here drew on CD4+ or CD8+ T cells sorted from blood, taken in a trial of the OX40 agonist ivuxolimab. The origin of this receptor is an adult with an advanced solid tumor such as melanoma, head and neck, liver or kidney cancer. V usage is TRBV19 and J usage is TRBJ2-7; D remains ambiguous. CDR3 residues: CASSERLGREQYF. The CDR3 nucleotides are TGTGCCAGTAGTGAACGACTTGGGCGGGAGCAGTACTTC.